This T cell receptor beta chain came from a study of persistence of HIV-infected CD4 T cells. In the case of this clone: Its matching antigen is unknown.

The immunoSEQ assay was version 4, run in survey mode. Clones were sequenced by immunoSEQ multiplex PCR, and TCRdb holds only the in-frame ones, with some missing. The table records about 60,000 clones, over 60% of them present only once. The stimulus was an HIV-1 Gag 15-mer peptide pool, about 1 ug/peptide/mL. Sorted nonresponding memory CD4+ T cells were CD40L-negative, CD69-negative, CD45RO-high. V lost 6 bases and J 3 bases, leaving 18 bases between the germline ends. Germline V gene sequence: CDR1 KGHSH, CDR2 LQKENI. The CDR3 consists of 15 residues. Sequences were derived from CD4+ T cells sorted from PBMCs after approximately 18-hour stimulation, sampled from a patient who received antiretroviral therapy. The sequence derives from an adult man with HIV who was CMV-seropositive. The chain combines TRBV18 with TRBJ2-7, with a possible D match to TRBD1 (6 bases). This CDR3 reads CASSQGSGTNYEQYF. CDR3 DNA: TGTGCCAGCTCGCAGGGGTCAGGGACAAACTACGAGCAGTACTTC. The full variable domain, completed using reference TRBV18 and TRBJ2-7, is NAGVMQNPRHLVRRRGQEARLRCSPMKGHSHVYWYRQLPEEGLKFMVYLQKENIIDESGMPKERFSAEFPKEGPSILRIQQVVRGDSAAYFCASSQGSGTNYEQYFGPGTRLTVT.